Shown below are 32 T cell receptor beta chains from a single sample sequenced in a study of response to subunit inactivated influenza vaccine. TCRdb reprocessed the RT-PCR reads via MiXCR and lists one record per CDR3 protein. The profile shows 550,000 to 800,000 distinct CDR3 sequences, more than 15% of them singletons. The input for sequencing was PBMCs from blood, taken 11 to 12 days after vaccination. These TCRs come from a man aged 50-60 years who received an inactivated influenza vaccine.

This chain uses TRBV5-6 with TRBJ2-1; D remains unclear. The CDR3 is 14 residues long. Germline CDR1 reads SGHDT; CDR2 reads YYEEEE. The V end lost 0 bases, the J end lost 6 bases, and 10 bases lay between the germline ends. The CDR3 sequence: CASSLDGEINEQFF. As DNA, the CDR3 is TGTGCCAGCAGCTTGGATGGAGAGATCAATGAGCAGTTCTTC.

This clonotype occurred a few times. The chain recombines TRBV20-1 with TRBJ2-7, with D perhaps TRBD1 (6 bases). Per germline, CDR1 DFQATT and CDR2 SNEGSKA (reference sequence). There are 16 residues in the CDR3. Trimming shortened V by 3 bases and J by 2 bases, and 20 bases separated the two germline ends. Here the CDR3 reads CSARKPLTGFTYEQYF. CDR3 DNA: TGCAGTGCTAGGAAGCCGTTGACAGGATTTACCTACGAGCAGTACTTC.

The chain has TRBV6-2 or TRBV6-3 and TRBJ1-1; D gene uncertain. Trimming shortened V by 6 bases and J by 4 bases, and 6 bases separated the two germline ends. CDR3 length: 11 amino acids. Germline CDR1 MNHEY, CDR2 SVGEGT. The CDR3 nucleotides are TGTGCCAGCAGCGCTAGCACTGAAGCTTTCTTT. Translating it yields CASSASTEAFF.

This clonotype came up a few times. The V call is TRBV20-1, the J call TRBJ1-6; 8 bases agree with TRBD1. Germline V gene sequence: CDR1 DFQATT, CDR2 SNEGSKA (reference sequence). The CDR3 contains 15 residues. The V and J ends lost 5 bases and 9 bases, in that order; junction bases with no gene match: 12. The CDR3 is CSAPLTGESRSPLHF. The CDR3 region has the DNA TGCAGTGCTCCACTGACAGGGGAATCTCGTTCACCCCTCCACTTT.

The chain is built from TRBV4-1 and TRBJ1-2; D is undetermined. The germline CDR1 and CDR2 sequences are MGHRA and YSYEKL. The CDR3 totals 14 residues. Trimming removed 1 base at V and 4 bases at J, with 10 bases between. This CDR3 is CASSQVRQPYGYTF. The CDR3 bases are TGCGCCAGCAGCCAAGTTAGGCAACCCTATGGCTACACCTTC.

This chain connects TRBV9 to TRBJ2-2, with 8 bases that match TRBD2. The ends lost 4 bases at V and 0 bases at J; junction bases unmatched: 5. Germline lookup yields CDR1 SGDLS and CDR2 YYNGEE. The CDR3 sequence is 16 residues long. DNA for the CDR3: TGTGCCAGCAGCCTTGCTAGCGGGCCGAACACCGGGGAGCTGTTTTTT. Amino acids: CASSLASGPNTGELFF.

The chain recombines TRBV11-2 with TRBJ2-3, with 7 nucleotides matching TRBD1. The V and J ends lost 3 bases and 2 bases, in that order; junction bases with no gene match: 17. Germline CDR1 SGHAT, CDR2 FQNNGV. The CDR3 runs to 19 residues. Here the CDR3 reads CASSFFGGQRGGLTDTQYF. The CDR3 DNA sequence: TGTGCCAGCAGCTTTTTTGGGGGACAGCGAGGGGGCCTCACAGATACGCAGTATTTT.

This chain joins TRBV7-3 and TRBJ2-2; TRBD1 aligns across 9 bases. With 5 bases clipped from V and 3 bases from J, the junction kept 10 bases outside the gene matches. Germline V CDR1 and CDR2: SGHTA, FQGTGA. The CDR3 totals 17 residues. In nucleotides, the CDR3 is TGTGCCAGCAGCCTATCACAGGGGGCGATATACACCGGGGAGCTGTTTTTT. Residues: CASSLSQGAIYTGELFF.

V usage is TRBV24-1 and J usage is TRBJ2-1; TRBD2 matches 8 bases. CDR1 KGHDR and CDR2 SFDVKD come from the germline V gene. V gave up 5 bases and J gave up 8 bases; unmatched junction bases: 7. The CDR3 spans 14 residues. The CDR3 nucleotides are TGTGCCACCAGTGCCAGCGGGAGTACATATGAGCAGTTCTTC. It translates to CATSASGSTYEQFF.

This chain joins TRBV12-3 or TRBV12-4 and TRBJ1-1; the D is unclear. Trimming left V 5 bases short and J 6 bases short, with 16 bases between. The CDR3 is 14 residues long. CDR3 DNA sequence: TGTGCCAGCAGTACCGGACGGGAAACCTCTGAAGCTTTCTTT. Protein: CASSTGRETSEAFF.

This clonotype was observed a few times. The V and J genes are TRBV6-1 and TRBJ2-7; no clear D. Trimming took off 6 bases at V and 2 bases at J, with 17 bases between the two ends. This CDR3 is 15 amino acids long. Germline V gene sequence: CDR1 MNHNS, CDR2 SASEGT. CDR3 nucleotide sequence: TGTGCCAGCAGACCAGCCGACCGGGCTACCTACGAGCAGTACTTC. Translating it yields CASRPADRATYEQYF.

This chain connects TRBV30 to TRBJ2-6; D unclear. The CDR3 extends over 16 amino acids. Germline V gene lookup returns CDR1 GTSNPN and CDR2 SVGIG (reference sequence). With 0 bases removed from V and 2 bases from J, the gap between germline ends came to 11 bases. The CDR3 region is CAWSVRRVAGANVLTF. CDR3 sequence (DNA): TGTGCCTGGAGTGTACGTCGGGTTGCTGGGGCCAACGTCCTGACTTTC.

The chain uses TRBV7-3 and TRBJ2-3; the D gene could be TRBD1 or TRBD2 (5 bases each). This CDR3 region has 14 residues. Trimming shortened V by 5 bases and J by 3 bases, and 12 bases separated the two germline ends. CDR1 is SGHTA, CDR2 FQGTGA, per germline. CDR3 bases: TGTGCCAGCAGCAAAGCCAGGGAGACAGATACGCAGTATTTT. It encodes CASSKARETDTQYF.

This clonotype was detected only a few times. V and J are TRBV5-1 and TRBJ2-1; a weak D match, TRBD2 (6 bases). V shed 4 bases and J shed 0 bases, with 14 bases lying between them. From germline, CDR1 is SGHRS and CDR2 YFSETQ. The CDR3 length is 16 residues. The CDR3 loop is CASSIRDSYSYNEQFF. CDR3 sequence (DNA): TGCGCCAGCAGCATCCGGGACTCCTACTCCTACAATGAGCAGTTCTTC.

The chain joins TRBV7-2 to TRBJ2-5; tentatively, D is TRBD1 (5 bases). Germline loops: CDR1 SGHTA, CDR2 FQGNSA. CDR3 length: 14 residues. V lost 5 bases and J 4 bases, leaving 14 bases between the germline ends. The CDR3 nucleotides read TGTGCCAGCAGCCCCCAGGGTCCCTCAGAGACCCAGTACTTC. This translates into CASSPQGPSETQYF.

This clonotype was seen only a few times. The junction departs from the called germline gene at one end, perhaps through a read error. The chain combines TRBV7-7 with TRBJ2-5, with D tentatively TRBD1 or TRBD2 (5 bases each). The CDR3 sequence is 15 residues long. Germline loops: CDR1 SSHAT, CDR2 FNYEAQ (reference sequence). The CDR3 sequence is CASSLGTQSQETQYF. CDR3 DNA sequence: TGTGCTAGCAGCTTAGGGACCCAATCCCAAGAGACCCAGTACTTC.

This clonotype was seen a handful of times. The chain links TRBV28 to TRBJ2-3, with a possible D match to TRBD2 (5 bases). The CDR3 has 15 amino acids. Trimming took 5 bases from V and 0 from J, leaving 12 bases between them. The germline V gene encodes CDR1 MDHEN and CDR2 SYDVKM. In DNA form, the CDR3 reads TGTGCCAGCAGTCCGCCCGGGATAAGCACAGATACGCAGTATTTT. Translating gives CASSPPGISTDTQYF. The variable domain in full, completed from reference TRBV28 and TRBJ2-3, reads DVKVTQSSRYLVKRTGEKVFLECVQDMDHENMFWYRQDPGLGLRLIYFSYDVKMKEKGDIPEGYSVSREKKERFSLILESASTNQTSMYLCASSPPGISTDTQYFGPGTRLTVL.

This chain joins TRBV2 and TRBJ2-7; 8 bases line up with TRBD1. CDR3 length: 15 residues. Germline assignment: CDR1 SNHLY and CDR2 FYNNEI. The V segment lost 3 bases and the J segment 3 bases; nucleotides outside the gene matches: 7. The CDR3 loop is CASSDLGQAIYEQYF. The CDR3 nucleotides are TGTGCCAGCAGTGACTTGGGACAGGCGATCTACGAGCAGTACTTC.

This chain joins TRBV20-1 and TRBJ2-1; 11 nucleotides match TRBD2. The V and J ends lost 6 bases and 4 bases, in that order; junction bases with no gene match: 11. The CDR3 is made up of 16 amino acids. The germline V gene encodes CDR1 DFQATT and CDR2 SNEGSKA (reference sequence). The DNA for the CDR3 is TGCAGTGCAAGACTAGCGGGGCCCAGCTTTTACAATGAGCAGTTCTTC. Amino acids: CSARLAGPSFYNEQFF.

This chain connects TRBV5-6 to TRBJ2-7; TRBD2 matches at 7 bases. In germline, CDR1 is SGHDT, CDR2 YYEEEE. The J segment lost 0 bases and the V segment lost 0 bases, leaving 3 bases of the junction unmatched. CDR3 length: 15 residues. In DNA, the CDR3 is TGTGCCAGCAGCTTGGAACTAGCGCCCTCCTACGAGCAGTACTTC. Translation gives CASSLELAPSYEQYF.

The gene calls are TRBV7-8 and TRBJ2-3, with 11 nucleotides matching TRBD2. The ends lost 2 bases at V and 5 bases at J; junction bases unmatched: 3. The CDR3 is 15 amino acids. Looked up from germline, CDR1 is SGHVS and CDR2 is FQNEAQ. The CDR3 nucleotides are TGTGCCAGCAGCTTACTAGCGGGGGGAATAGATACGCAGTATTTT. This sequence encodes CASSLLAGGIDTQYF. Full variable domain (rest looked up from reference TRBV7-8 and TRBJ2-3): GAGVSQSPRYKVAKRGQDVALRCDPISGHVSLFWYQQALGQGPEFLTYFQNEAQLDKSGLPSDRFFAERPEGSVSTLKIQRTQQEDSAVYLCASSLLAGGIDTQYFGPGTRLTVL.

The chain links TRBV5-1 to TRBJ1-1; no definite D call. Trimming shortened V by 2 bases and J by 4 bases, and 9 bases separated the two germline ends. The CDR3 consists of 13 residues. CDR1 is SGHRS and CDR2 is YFSETQ in the germline V gene. CDR3 nucleotides: TGCGCCAGCAGCTTATCCTCAAGCACTGAAGCTTTCTTT. Translation gives CASSLSSSTEAFF.

This clonotype was seen many times. This chain connects TRBV29-1 to TRBJ2-2; no firm D call. Germline V gene data show CDR1 as SQVTM and CDR2 as ANQGSEA. The V and J ends lost 7 bases and 4 bases respectively, with 16 bases between them. This CDR3 spans 14 amino acids. The CDR3 nucleotides are TGCAGCGCCCAACCGGCTTCGGGCACCGGGGAGCTGTTTTTT. Encoded protein: CSAQPASGTGELFF.

This clonotype was found many times. In nucleotides, the CDR3 is TGTGCCAGCAGCAAGGACAGGGAGGGCGGTGAGCAGTTCTTC. It translates to CASSKDREGGEQFF. The chain employs TRBV5-6 and TRBJ2-1; weak D call: TRBD1 (8 bases). CDR1 is SGHDT and CDR2 is YYEEEE in the germline V gene. Between the trimmed V and J ends, which lost 4 bases and 9 bases, there was a span of 17 bases. The CDR3 runs to 14 residues.

Only a few counts were recorded for this clonotype. V is TRBV7-9 and J is TRBJ2-4; D unclear. This CDR3 has 11 amino acids. Germline V gene data show CDR1 as SEHNR and CDR2 as FQNEAQ (reference sequence). With 2 bases removed from V and 4 bases from J, the gap between germline ends came to 0 bases. CDR3 sequence reads: CASSLKNIQYF. CDR3 sequence (DNA): TGTGCCAGCAGCTTAAAAAACATTCAGTACTTC.

This clonotype is a singleton in its sample. The chain links TRBV9 to TRBJ2-2; 7 positions match TRBD1. CDR1 is SGDLS, CDR2 YYNGEE, per germline. V shed 5 bases, J shed 7 bases, and the junction held 5 bases outside the gene matches. The CDR3 extends over 13 amino acids. DNA of the CDR3: TGTGCCAGCAGAAGGGGGCGGAGCGGGGAGCTGTTTTTT. Amino acid sequence: CASRRGRSGELFF. The full variable domain, completed using reference TRBV9 and TRBJ2-2, is DSGVTQTPKHLITATGQRVTLRCSPRSGDLSVYWYQQSLDQGLQFLIQYYNGEERAKGNILERFSAQQFPDLHSELNLSSLELGDSALYFCASRRGRSGELFFGEGSRLTVL.

There are many counts of this clonotype. This chain connects TRBV2 to TRBJ2-7; D may be TRBD1 or TRBD2 (5 bases each). The germline V gene encodes CDR1 SNHLY and CDR2 FYNNEI. V lost 4 bases, J lost 3 bases, and 16 bases lay in between. The CDR3 sequence is 15 residues long. CDR3 sequence: CASSGGTDPFYEQYF. The DNA for the CDR3 is TGTGCCAGCAGTGGAGGGACCGACCCCTTCTACGAGCAGTACTTC.

The chain employs TRBV6-2 or TRBV6-3 and TRBJ1-2; the D is unclear. Trimming left V 5 bases short and J 4 bases short, with 14 bases between. The CDR3 has 14 amino acids. The germline CDR1 and CDR2 sequences are MNHEY and SVGEGT. CDR3 sequence reads: CASSRTKTFYGYTF. The CDR3 bases are TGTGCCAGCAGTAGGACCAAGACCTTCTATGGCTACACCTTC.

The chain combines TRBV2 with TRBJ2-1; 11 bases fit TRBD2. The CDR3 runs to 15 residues. Germline-derived CDR1 and CDR2 are SNHLY and FYNNEI. Trimming took 7 bases from V and 7 from J; bases not matched to a gene: 9. This chain's CDR3 is CASTRTSGFLNEQFF. The CDR3 region has the DNA TGTGCCAGCACCAGGACTAGCGGGTTTTTAAATGAGCAGTTCTTC.

The chain links TRBV20-1 to TRBJ1-3, with TRBD1 as a possible D gene (5 bases). CDR1 and CDR2 (germline): DFQATT, SNEGSKA (reference sequence). CDR3 length equals 14 residues. The germline V and J ends were trimmed by 4 bases and 2 bases, with 12 bases remaining between them. The CDR3 DNA is TGCAGTGCTAAAGGAGGGGTGACTGGAAACACCATATATTTT. This gives the protein CSAKGGVTGNTIYF.

This chain's CDR3 is CASNLDGYNEQFF. The CDR3 DNA follows: TGTGCCAGCAACTTGGACGGCTACAATGAGCAGTTCTTC. J is TRBJ2-1 and V is TRBV6-2 or TRBV6-3; D unclear. CDR1 MNHEY and CDR2 SVGEGT come from the germline V gene. Trimming took 7 bases from V and 3 from J, leaving 10 bases between them. This CDR3 has 13 residues.

The chain carries TRBV11-2 and TRBJ2-7; D is unclear. Germline assignment: CDR1 SGHAT and CDR2 FQNNGV. The CDR3 is made up of 15 amino acids. V shed 3 bases and J shed 2 bases, with 14 bases lying between them. The CDR3 DNA reads as TGTGCCAGCAGCTTGTCAGACTCCCCTACCTACGAGCAGTACTTC. Translated, it gives CASSLSDSPTYEQYF.